This T cell receptor (beta chain) was sequenced for a study of cytomegalovirus exposure and HLA in healthy donors. Study as a whole: Clustering assigned about 80% of the roughly 400 genotyped donors to the Caucasian-associated ancestry cluster. Study-wide results and limits: One later analysis reportedly identified an Asian-associated ancestry cluster that showed fewer N-insertions than the roughly 620-donor mean.

Primers: 60 Vbeta forward and 13 Jbeta reverse. Repertoires were generated with immunoSEQ multiplex PCR, while TCRdb's copy carries only in-frame clones and drops some. This sample has 170,000 or so clones, with 84% found just once. Germline V gives CDR1 SGHRS, CDR2 YFSETQ. This CDR3 comprises 15 residues. The V and J ends lost 0 bases and 4 bases, in that order; junction bases with no gene match: 2. A remark on this clone: What it recognizes is unknown.

The source material was PBMCs. This chain links TRBV5-1 with TRBJ1-5, with 9 bases identical to TRBD1. The sequence came from a man aged 18 to 30 in good health and CMV-seronegative. CDR3 sequence: CASSLGTGENQPQHF. The CDR3 DNA is TGCGCCAGCAGCTTGGGGACAGGGGAAAATCAGCCCCAGCATTTT.